This entry features one T cell receptor (beta chain) sequence. This specimen comes from a study of blood T cell repertoires in COVID-19. Study context: Both acute and convalescent COVID-19 samples were obtained from the United States, Italy and Spain. T cells, B-cell-depleted T cells, or PBMCs provided the cDNA or gDNA that served as material.

Unmatched junction bases numbered 1, after V lost 3 bases and J lost 5 bases. Germline assignment: CDR1 SGHRS and CDR2 YFSETQ. This CDR3 contains 14 residues. Clones were sequenced by immunoSEQ multiplex PCR, and TCRdb holds only the in-frame ones, with some missing. The sample yields 100,000 or so clones, 90% to 95% seen once. This chain links TRBV5-1 with TRBJ1-6; TRBD1 matches 8 bases. Sequenced sample: peripheral blood. This clonotype originated in a woman aged 45 to 65 in a cohort sampled during active COVID-19. CDR3 coding DNA: TGCGCCAGCAGCTCAGGGGGCAATAATTCACCCCTCCACTTT. Amino acids: CASSSGGNNSPLHF.